The 27 T cell receptor beta chains below were found in one sample sequenced in a study of tumor-infiltrating lymphocytes in glioblastoma multiforme. Three nested ARM-PCR rounds with V-beta and C-beta primers built TCRB libraries. TCRdb analysed the multiplex PCR reads with MiXCR anew, one entry per CDR3 protein. The profile shows about 9,600 distinct CDR3 sequences, roughly 70% of them singletons. Material for sequencing was brain tumor tissue. These receptors were obtained from a male donor with glioblastoma.

The chain carries TRBV4-2 and TRBJ2-1, with TRBD2 matching over 8 bases. V lost 5 bases and J lost 6; bases outside the gene matches: 15. The CDR3 length is 17 residues. Germline V gene lookup returns CDR1 LGHNA and CDR2 YNFKEQ. The CDR3 DNA is TGTGCCAGCAGCAACCCGGGACTAGGTAATGGAGGCAATGAGCAGTTCTTC. It codes for CASSNPGLGNGGNEQFF.

This chain joins TRBV6-5 and TRBJ2-1, with 7 bases aligning to TRBD1. Looked up from germline, CDR1 is MNHEY and CDR2 is SVGAGI. V dropped 5 bases and J dropped 13; count of bases not matched to a gene: 8. This CDR3 is 12 amino acids long. The DNA for the CDR3 is TGTGCCAGCAGTCAAACCGGACAGGAACAGTTCTTC. Amino acid sequence: CASSQTGQEQFF.

This clonotype is a singleton in its sample. A read error may account for a junction end that differs from germline. The chain couples TRBV12-3 or TRBV12-4 to TRBJ2-5, with D possibly TRBD2 on 7 matching bases. The CDR3 is made up of 15 amino acids. The CDR3 loop reads CVSSFEGGPKETQYF. DNA of the CDR3: TGTGTCAGCAGTTTCGAGGGGGGGCCGAAAGAGACGCAGTACTTC.

Notes on this clonotype: At one end, the junction sequence differs from germline, possibly due to a read error. This sequence joins TRBV5-4 and TRBJ2-7; D is possibly TRBD1 (6 bases). CDR3 size: 15 residues. Germline V gene lookup returns CDR1 SGHNT and CDR2 YYREEE (reference sequence). CDR3 region: CASSWGQGVPYEQHF. CDR3 coding DNA: TGTGCCAGCAGCTGGGGACAAGGTGTCCCCTACGAGCAGCACTTC.

The chain combines TRBV6-6 with TRBJ2-3, with D hard to call. The CDR3 is 12 residues long. Between the trimmed V and J ends, which lost 8 bases and 7 bases, there was a span of 13 bases. Germline CDR1 MNHNY, CDR2 SVGAGI (reference sequence). The CDR3: CASYEAAHTQYF. The CDR3, as DNA: TGTGCCAGCTACGAGGCGGCACATACGCAGTATTTT.

This clonotype was seen once. The genes are TRBV20-1 and TRBJ1-5; perhaps TRBD1 as D (5 bases). The CDR3 has 15 residues. Germline values: CDR1 DFQATT, CDR2 SNEGSKA (reference sequence). V was trimmed by 1 base and J by 13 bases, leaving 23 bases between them. Here the CDR3 reads CSARARDGRNQTQHF. In DNA, the CDR3 is TGCAGTGCTAGAGCGAGGGACGGCCGCAATCAGACTCAGCATTTT.

The V gene is TRBV20-1, the J gene TRBJ2-3; 8 bases line up with TRBD1. This CDR3 spans 15 amino acids. Per the germline V gene, CDR1 is DFQATT and CDR2 is SNEGSKA (reference sequence). V was clipped by 6 bases and J by 7 bases; unmatched bases: 15. The CDR3 here is CSAIRTGTILNTQYF. The CDR3 DNA follows: TGCAGTGCCATACGGACAGGGACGATCCTTAATACGCAGTATTTT.

This clonotype was observed many times. This chain uses TRBV2 with TRBJ1-1, with unresolved D. The CDR3 loop spans 13 amino acids. V dropped 3 bases and J dropped 1 base, with 6 bases sitting between them. Germline V gene lookup returns CDR1 SNHLY and CDR2 FYNNEI. In DNA form, the CDR3 reads TGTGCCAGCAGTGACAACTCGAACACTGAAGCTTTCTTT. Protein sequence: CASSDNSNTEAFF.

A remark on this clonotype: This may be a read error, as it is one base from a much larger clone. The chain joins TRBV6-5 to TRBJ2-1; D call uncertain. Germline CDR1 reads MNHEY; CDR2 reads SVGAGI. The CDR3 sequence is 14 residues long. The CDR3 DNA is TGTGCCAGCAGTTACCAACCGACTTCTAATGGGCAGTTCTTC. As protein: CASSYQPTSNGQFF.

The chain employs TRBV10-2 and TRBJ1-1; D unresolved. Trimming took 3 bases from V and 5 from J, leaving 7 bases between them. This CDR3 has 12 amino acids. Germline CDR1 and CDR2: WSHSY and SAAADI. CDR3 residues: CASSDKGTEAFF. The CDR3 region has the DNA TGCGCCAGCAGTGATAAGGGAACTGAAGCTTTCTTT.

About this clonotype itself: One end of the junction does not line up with germline, which may come from a read error. J is TRBJ2-2 and V is TRBV11-2; TRBD2 agrees at 7 bases. Germline V gives CDR1 SGHAT, CDR2 FQNNGV. There are 20 residues in the CDR3. CDR3 nucleotide sequence: TGTGCCAGCACCCCCTCATTCGGCCAAAGGCTAGCGGTAAGCACCGGGGAGCTATTTTTT. Residues: CASTPSFGQRLAVSTGELFF.

V gene TRBV11-2 combines with J gene TRBJ2-7, with 8 bases identical to TRBD2. The CDR3 loop spans 15 amino acids. Germline CDR1 reads SGHAT; CDR2 reads FQNNGV. V lost 4 bases to trimming and J lost 5 bases; unmatched junction nucleotides: 10. DNA of the CDR3: TGTGCCAGCAGCTCCGTTAGCGGGACGAAAGACGAGCAGTACTTC. As protein: CASSSVSGTKDEQYF.

With regard to this clonotype: At one boundary the junction diverges from the germline segment, which might be a read error. The chain links TRBV11-2 to TRBJ2-1; D is possibly TRBD1 or TRBD2 (5 bases each). Germline CDR1 is SGHAT and CDR2 is FQNNGV. CDR3 length equals 13 residues. The CDR3 reads CASRLDGGNEQFF. The CDR3 DNA follows: TGTGCCAGCAGGTTAGATGGGGGAAATGAGCAGTTCTTC. Combining the CDR3 with reference TRBV11-2 and TRBJ2-1 gives the whole variable domain EAGVAQSPRYKIIEKRQSVAFWCNPISGHATLYWYQQILGQGPKLLIQFQNNGVVDDSQLPKDRFSAERLKGVDSTLKIQPAKLEDSAVYLCASRLDGGNEQFFGPGTRLTVL.

V usage is TRBV6-2 or TRBV6-3 and J usage is TRBJ2-1; D gene unclear. Germline lookup yields CDR1 MNHEY and CDR2 SVGEGT. V gave up 5 bases and J gave up 5 bases, with 4 bases separating them. This CDR3 spans 11 amino acids. This CDR3 reads CASSRNNEQFF. DNA for the CDR3: TGTGCCAGCAGTCGAAACAATGAGCAGTTCTTC.

In this sample, this clonotype turned up many times. The rearrangement uses TRBV13 and TRBJ2-1; 10 positions agree with TRBD2. Germline CDR1 is PRHDT and CDR2 is FYEKMQ (reference sequence). V gave up 6 bases and J gave up 3 bases; unmatched junction bases: 11. This CDR3 is built from 17 residues. In nucleotides, the CDR3 is TGTGCCAGCAGTTCAAAACTAGCGGGGATAGACTACAATGAGCAGTTCTTC. It yields the protein CASSSKLAGIDYNEQFF.

The chain couples TRBV29-1 to TRBJ2-7; D remains ambiguous. The CDR3 length is 13 residues. Germline loops: CDR1 SQVTM, CDR2 ANQGSEA. Trimming removed 7 bases at V and 6 bases at J, with 19 bases between. The CDR3 reads CSAAGQGSAEQYF. Written as DNA, the CDR3 is TGCAGCGCCGCTGGGCAAGGATCCGCCGAGCAGTACTTC.

This clonotype is termed medium-sized. The chain carries TRBV29-1 and TRBJ2-1; D is perhaps TRBD1 or TRBD2 (5 bases each). CDR1 is SQVTM, CDR2 ANQGSEA, per germline. V was pared by 8 bases and J by 0 bases, with 14 bases between. The length of the CDR3 is 14 residues. The CDR3 nucleotides read TGCAGCACTCGGGACGTGAGCTCCTACAATGAGCAGTTCTTC. It yields the protein CSTRDVSSYNEQFF.

The J gene is TRBJ2-3, the V gene TRBV11-2; D might be TRBD2 (6 bases). The V gene lost 5 bases and the J gene lost 5 bases, with 14 bases spanning the gap. Germline V gene sequence: CDR1 SGHAT, CDR2 FQNNGV. The CDR3 runs to 14 residues. CDR3 DNA: TGTGCCAGCAGCGATTCTAGCGTTGGAGATACGCAGTATTTT. Encoded protein: CASSDSSVGDTQYF.

The V and J genes are TRBV4-3 and TRBJ2-7; TRBD2 matches 7 bases. Germline CDR1 is LGHNA and CDR2 is YSLEER. Trimming removed 1 base from V and 5 bases from J; junction bases left unmatched: 8. The CDR3 loop spans 15 amino acids. CDR3 in DNA: TGCGCCAGCAGCCAAGGCGAGGGAGGGCCCCACGAGCAGTACTTC. It yields the protein CASSQGEGGPHEQYF.

By proportion, this clonotype is large. The J gene is TRBJ2-5, the V gene TRBV29-1; D unclear. The V gene's germline CDR1 is SQVTM and CDR2 ANQGSEA. V dropped 0 bases and J dropped 0 bases, with 11 bases sitting between them. This CDR3 spans 15 amino acids. The DNA of the CDR3 is TGCAGCGTTGAAGAGCACAGCCGCCACCAAGAGACCCAGTACTTC. Its translation is CSVEEHSRHQETQYF. The whole variable domain, filled in from reference TRBV29-1 and TRBJ2-5, reads SAVISQKPSRDICQRGTSLTIQCQVDSQVTMMFWYRQQPGQSLTLIATANQGSEATYESGFVIDKFPISRPNLTFSTLTVSNMSPEDSSIYLCSVEEHSRHQETQYFGPGTRLLVL.

The chain carries TRBV7-9 and TRBJ2-3; no clear D. V gave up 1 base and J gave up 0 bases, with 11 bases separating them. Germline CDR1 and CDR2: SEHNR and FQNEAQ (reference sequence). This CDR3 contains 16 residues. This CDR3 reads CASSLVWVGSTDTQYF. The CDR3 nucleotides are TGTGCCAGCAGCTTAGTTTGGGTCGGGAGCACAGATACGCAGTATTTT. Combining the CDR3 with reference TRBV7-9 and TRBJ2-3 gives the whole variable domain DTGVSQNPRHKITKRGQNVTFRCDPISEHNRLYWYRQTLGQGPEFLTYFQNEAQLEKSRLLSDRFSAERPKGSFSTLEIQRTEQGDSAMYLCASSLVWVGSTDTQYFGPGTRLTVL.

In its sample, this clonotype was seen once. The rearrangement joins TRBV4-1 to TRBJ2-1; TRBD1 or TRBD2 may be the D gene (5 bases each). The V gene lost 3 bases and the J gene lost 10 bases, with 13 bases spanning the gap. The CDR3 is 13 amino acids. Germline V lookup: CDR1 MGHRA, CDR2 YSYEKL. CDR3 loop: CASSQLLGEEQFF. The CDR3 DNA is TGCGCCAGCAGCCAGTTATTGGGGGAAGAGCAGTTCTTC.

Ten or more counts support this clonotype. This rearrangement joins TRBV11-2 to TRBJ2-1, with 10 bases fitting TRBD1. The J segment lost 7 bases and the V segment lost 5 bases, leaving 8 bases of the junction unmatched. CDR1 and CDR2 (germline): SGHAT, FQNNGV. This CDR3 spans 15 amino acids. The CDR3 here is CASSRSGTGVNEQFF. DNA for the CDR3: TGTGCCAGCAGCCGGTCCGGGACAGGGGTTAATGAGCAGTTCTTC.

A single count supports this clonotype. The conserved final phenylalanine or tryptophan is absent from the CDR3, which likely points to a read error. This chain connects TRBV7-3 to TRBJ2-2; the D call may be TRBD1 or TRBD2 (5 bases each). CDR1 and CDR2 from the germline V gene are SGHTA and FQGTGA. The CDR3 covers 12 residues. As DNA, the CDR3 is TGTGCCAGCAGCCTTATGAACGGGGACCTGTTTCCT. This encodes CASSLMNGDLFP.

The chain uses TRBV11-2 and TRBJ1-3; unclear D gene. The CDR3 has 14 residues. V lost 1 base, J lost 0 bases, and 4 bases lay in between. Germline V gives CDR1 SGHAT, CDR2 FQNNGV. This CDR3 reads CASSLVPSGNTIYF. The CDR3, as DNA: TGTGCCAGCAGCTTAGTGCCCTCTGGAAACACCATATATTTT.

The chain carries TRBV6-1 and TRBJ2-3, with D possibly being TRBD1 or TRBD2 (6 bases each). The CDR3 has 16 residues. Germline assignment: CDR1 MNHNS and CDR2 SASEGT. V was clipped by 3 bases and J by 2 bases, with 15 bases between them. The CDR3 region has the DNA TGTGCCAGCAGTGAGCGCAGCACGGGGGCCACAGATACGCAGTATTTT. Translated: CASSERSTGATDTQYF.

By share, this clonotype counts as medium-sized (0.01 to 0.1%). V is TRBV20-1 and J is TRBJ1-5; D might be TRBD1 (6 bases). The V end lost 5 bases, the J end lost 5 bases, and 13 bases lay between the germline ends. This CDR3 spans 13 amino acids. Germline CDR1 reads DFQATT; CDR2 reads SNEGSKA (reference sequence). CDR3 amino acids: CSASYRVDQPQHF. The CDR3 nucleotides are TGCAGTGCTTCCTACAGGGTAGATCAGCCCCAGCATTTT.